This TCR beta chain was captured in a study of T cell responses to AZD1222 COVID-19 vaccine. Using immunoSEQ multiplex PCR, the repertoire was profiled, and TCRdb retains in-frame clones only, with some absent. In the table there are approximately 130,000 clones, approximately 85% of which are singletons. General study results and limits: Rises in breadth and depth of Spike-specific TCRs came after two AZD1222 doses. In the spike-specific TCR repertoire, nearly half reportedly target unmutated variant regions. Donors, mostly white British, included more females; clonal diversity was possibly underestimated.

Turning to this clone: The target antigen is unknown.

Trimming left V 5 bases short and J 0 bases short, with 16 bases between. Germline CDR1 MDHEN, CDR2 SYDVKM. The CDR3 totals 16 residues. This receptor was obtained from an adult who received the MenACWY meningococcal vaccine as a control. The chain joins TRBV28 to TRBJ1-1; the D is unclear. The sample consisted of peripheral blood, taken 28 days after the second dose of the MenACWY control vaccine. CDR3 in amino acids: CASSASPGKMNTEAFF. The CDR3 nucleotides are TGTGCCAGCAGTGCATCTCCGGGGAAAATGAACACTGAAGCTTTCTTT. Based on the CDR3 plus reference TRBV28 and TRBJ1-1, the full variable domain is DVKVTQSSRYLVKRTGEKVFLECVQDMDHENMFWYRQDPGLGLRLIYFSYDVKMKEKGDIPEGYSVSREKKERFSLILESASTNQTSMYLCASSASPGKMNTEAFFGQGTRLTVV.